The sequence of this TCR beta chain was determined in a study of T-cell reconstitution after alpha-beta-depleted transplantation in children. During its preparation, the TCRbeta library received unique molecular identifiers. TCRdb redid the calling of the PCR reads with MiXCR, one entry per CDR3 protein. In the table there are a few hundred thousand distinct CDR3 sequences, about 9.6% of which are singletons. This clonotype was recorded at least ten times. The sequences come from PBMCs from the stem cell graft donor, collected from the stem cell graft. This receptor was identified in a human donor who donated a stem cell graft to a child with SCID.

CDR3 protein: CASSFSGPYEQYF. The CDR3 DNA reads TGTGCCAGCAGTTTCAGTGGACCCTACGAGCAGTACTTC. The rearrangement links TRBV12-3 or TRBV12-4 to TRBJ2-7; no clear D. V was trimmed by 3 bases and J by 2 bases, leaving 8 bases between them. The CDR3 runs to 13 residues.